This passage covers 25 T cell receptor beta chains from one sample sequenced in a study of blood T cell repertoires in COVID-19. Using immunoSEQ multiplex PCR, the repertoire was profiled, and TCRdb retains in-frame clones only, with some absent. There are around 120,000 clones in the sample; nearly 90% occur only once, and 3.8% lies in the top ten. Material for sequencing was peripheral blood. The receptors shown here come from a woman aged 60 to 75 with COVID-19, enrolled during active disease.

V and J are TRBV27 and TRBJ1-1, with 7 bases fitting TRBD1. Germline trimming cut 6 bases from V and 1 base from J; bases unmatched to any gene: 5. This CDR3 has 14 amino acids. Germline lookup yields CDR1 MNHEY and CDR2 SMNVEV (reference sequence). CDR3 sequence (DNA): TGTGCCAGCAGCAGGGGACAGAGGAACACTGAAGCTTTCTTT. It codes for CASSRGQRNTEAFF.

This clone has a handful of counts. V is TRBV9 and J is TRBJ2-7; 12 bases agree with TRBD2. Trimming at V came to 4 bases and at J to 0 bases, leaving 5 bases not matched to a gene. CDR1 is SGDLS and CDR2 is YYNGEE in the germline V gene. The CDR3 has 16 amino acids. The CDR3 bases are TGTGCCAGCAGCCCCCGGACTAGCGGGGACTCCTACGAGCAGTACTTC. It specifies CASSPRTSGDSYEQYF.

This clone was counted a single time. The rearrangement uses TRBV5-1 and TRBJ1-2, with D possibly matching TRBD1 (5 bases). This CDR3 region has 14 residues. The germline gives CDR1 SGHRS, CDR2 YFSETQ. V shed 3 bases and J shed 3 bases, with 12 bases lying between them. The CDR3 bases are TGCGCCAGCAGCTCCCTGGGGGGGGACTATGGCTACACCTTC. This codes for CASSSLGGDYGYTF.

In its sample, this clone was seen once. The chain combines TRBV30 with TRBJ1-2; no firm D call. The CDR3 totals 16 residues. Per germline, CDR1 GTSNPN and CDR2 SVGIG (reference sequence). Trimming cost V 0 bases and J 3 bases, with 17 bases left between them. CDR3: CAWSVRGFGIYYGYTF. Here the CDR3 DNA reads TGTGCCTGGAGTGTACGAGGATTTGGAATCTACTATGGCTACACCTTC.

This chain connects TRBV29-1 to TRBJ2-3; 10 nucleotides match TRBD1. After removal of 6 bases from V and 0 bases from J, the junction contained 12 bases not matched to a gene. The length of the CDR3 is 17 residues. Germline assignment: CDR1 SQVTM and CDR2 ANQGSEA. CDR3 residues: CSVAGTGVSLSTDTQYF. The CDR3 region has the DNA TGCAGCGTAGCCGGGACAGGGGTGTCCCTAAGCACAGATACGCAGTATTTT.

The V gene is TRBV19, the J gene TRBJ1-2; the D is unclear. V dropped 0 bases and J dropped 6 bases, with 11 bases sitting between them. Germline CDR1 is LNHDA and CDR2 is SQIVND (reference sequence). The CDR3 loop spans 14 amino acids. CDR3 DNA: TGTGCCAGTAGTATAGACTACGGTATACATGGCTACACCTTC. This encodes CASSIDYGIHGYTF.

The rearrangement links TRBV5-6 to TRBJ1-5; D ambiguous. The germline V gene encodes CDR1 SGHDT and CDR2 YYEEEE. The CDR3 has 12 amino acids. Trimming removed 3 bases at V and 7 bases at J, with 8 bases between. CDR3 sequence (DNA): TGTGCCAGCAGCTCACTGGGCCAGCCCCAGCATTTT. Amino acid sequence: CASSSLGQPQHF.

This clone is a singleton in its sample. The rearrangement links TRBV4-1 to TRBJ1-2; D possibly corresponds to TRBD1 (5 bases). This CDR3 region has 15 residues. The germline CDR1 and CDR2 sequences are MGHRA and YSYEKL. With 0 bases removed from V and 4 bases from J, the gap between germline ends came to 12 bases. In DNA form, the CDR3 reads TGCGCCAGCAGCCAAGATCGACAGAATACCTATGGCTACACCTTC. Its protein is CASSQDRQNTYGYTF.

The rearrangement links TRBV7-2 to TRBJ1-5; D might be TRBD1 (5 bases). This CDR3 is 15 amino acids long. Per the germline V gene, CDR1 is SGHTA and CDR2 is FQGNSA. Trimming removed 2 bases at V and 2 bases at J, with 10 bases between. The CDR3 is CASSLQGSGNQPQHF. The CDR3, as DNA: TGTGCCAGCAGCTTACAGGGTTCGGGCAATCAGCCCCAGCATTTT.

The chain has TRBV11-2 and TRBJ1-2, with TRBD1 matching over 7 bases. With 0 bases clipped from V and 7 bases from J, the junction kept 5 bases outside the gene matches. The germline CDR1 and CDR2 sequences are SGHAT and FQNNGV. The CDR3 loop spans 14 amino acids. DNA of the CDR3: TGTGCCAGCAGCTTAGAGCCTACAGGGGTTGGCTACACCTTC. Its translation is CASSLEPTGVGYTF.

The rearrangement joins TRBV4-1 to TRBJ1-2; D unclear. The V gene lost 4 bases and the J gene lost 0 bases, with 12 bases spanning the gap. The CDR3 length is 15 residues. CDR1 is MGHRA, CDR2 YSYEKL, per germline. CDR3 in DNA: TGCGCCAGCAGCCCGAACAGCTTAGCTAACTATGGCTACACCTTC. This translates into CASSPNSLANYGYTF.

The chain couples TRBV7-3 to TRBJ2-3; D not resolved. CDR1 is SGHTA, CDR2 FQGTGA, per germline. The CDR3 contains 14 residues. V was clipped by 2 bases and J by 4 bases, with 10 bases between them. The CDR3 bases are TGTGCCAGCAGCTTATACAAAGATTCAGATACGCAGTATTTT. It yields the protein CASSLYKDSDTQYF.

The chain carries TRBV4-3 and TRBJ2-6, with 9 bases identical to TRBD2. Germline CDR1 and CDR2: LGHNA and YSLEER. This CDR3 contains 19 residues. With 0 bases clipped from V and 0 bases from J, the junction kept 6 bases outside the gene matches. The CDR3 spells CASSQDRIAGVSGANVLTF. As DNA, the CDR3 is TGCGCCAGCAGCCAAGACCGGATAGCGGGGGTCTCTGGGGCCAACGTCCTGACTTTC.

The V and J genes are TRBV3-1 (or the pseudogene TRBV3-2) and TRBJ1-1; D gene unclear. The V gene's germline CDR1 is LGHDT and CDR2 YNNKEL (reference sequence). This CDR3 is built from 12 residues. V lost 3 bases to trimming and J lost 7 bases, with 9 bases between them. CDR3 region: CASSQTQIEAFF. CDR3 sequence (DNA): TGTGCCAGCAGCCAGACTCAGATTGAAGCTTTCTTT.

The chain recombines TRBV6-6 with TRBJ2-3; 9 bases align to TRBD2. Germline CDR1 and CDR2: MNHNY and SVGAGI (reference sequence). Losses at the gene ends were 5 bases for V and 2 bases for J; bases not matched to a gene: 14. The CDR3 has 18 residues. As DNA, the CDR3 is TGTGCCAGCAGTCCCCGCCCAAGACTAGCGGACTACACAGATACGCAGTATTTT. This codes for CASSPRPRLADYTDTQYF.

The table lists this clone with a count of one. V is TRBV6-5 and J is TRBJ2-1; tentatively, D is TRBD2 (6 bases). Germline V gene data show CDR1 as MNHEY and CDR2 as SVGAGI. The CDR3 is made up of 13 amino acids. V lost 6 bases, J lost 5 bases, and 11 bases lay in between. CDR3 loop: CASSSGLHNEQFF. Written as DNA, the CDR3 is TGTGCCAGCAGCTCGGGACTCCACAATGAGCAGTTCTTC.

This rearrangement joins TRBV15 to TRBJ1-5, with D unclear. Germline CDR1 is LNHNV and CDR2 is YYDKDF (reference sequence). The CDR3 extends over 12 amino acids. V lost 0 bases and J lost 9, with 6 bases in between. The CDR3 reads CATSRDSGPQHF. The CDR3 DNA is TGTGCCACCAGCAGAGATTCCGGGCCCCAGCATTTT.

This rearrangement joins TRBV7-2 to TRBJ1-5; D is undetermined. Germline V CDR1 and CDR2: SGHTA, FQGNSA. V lost 2 bases and J lost 7, with 9 bases in between. The CDR3 extends over 13 amino acids. The DNA for the CDR3 is TGTGCCAGCAGCTTAAATGGTGAGCAGCCCCAGCATTTT. Translation gives CASSLNGEQPQHF.

V usage is TRBV6-5 and J usage is TRBJ1-2, with D possibly being TRBD1 (6 bases). The germline gives CDR1 MNHEY, CDR2 SVGAGI. Between the trimmed V and J ends, which lost 8 bases and 5 bases, there was a span of 21 bases. The CDR3 length is 15 residues. CDR3 protein: CASRRRTGTKYGYTF. The CDR3 nucleotides read TGTGCCAGCCGTAGACGAACCGGGACAAAGTATGGCTACACCTTC.

The V call is TRBV2, the J call TRBJ1-5; TRBD1 matches at 8 bases. Germline V CDR1 and CDR2: SNHLY, FYNNEI. V lost 4 bases and J lost 7; bases outside the gene matches: 9. This CDR3 spans 15 amino acids. CDR3 sequence: CASSARTGHNQPQHF. The CDR3 DNA follows: TGTGCCAGCAGTGCTCGGACAGGGCACAACCAGCCCCAGCATTTT.

The chain has TRBV10-3 and TRBJ1-1, with TRBD1 as a possible D gene (6 bases). The germline V gene has CDR1 ENHRY and CDR2 SYGVKD. The CDR3 spans 13 residues. The V end lost 6 bases, the J end lost 7 bases, and 15 bases lay between the germline ends. CDR3 coding DNA: TGTGCCATCAGGGACAGCCCCCCGCGTGAAGCTTTCTTT. Translating gives CAIRDSPPREAFF.

This chain uses TRBV3-1 (or the pseudogene TRBV3-2) with TRBJ2-3; possible D gene TRBD2, 5 bases. Germline loops: CDR1 LGHDT, CDR2 YNNKEL (reference sequence). The CDR3 totals 15 residues. Between the trimmed V and J ends, which lost 1 base and 5 bases, there was a span of 13 bases. Here the CDR3 DNA reads TGTGCCAGCAGCCAAGGCCGCCAGAGGGTAGATACGCAGTATTTT. This sequence encodes CASSQGRQRVDTQYF.

The chain links TRBV30 to TRBJ1-2; 10 bases are a match to TRBD1. J was trimmed by 3 bases and V by 1 base; bases with no gene match: 2. Germline CDR1 and CDR2: GTSNPN and SVGIG (reference sequence). The CDR3 runs 14 residues. CDR3 sequence: CAWSAGTGDYGYTF. CDR3 in DNA: TGTGCCTGGAGTGCCGGGACAGGGGACTATGGCTACACCTTC.

This clone was seen more than once but under ten times. The chain uses TRBV7-9 and TRBJ2-7; TRBD1 matches 8 bases. The CDR3 has 15 amino acids. Germline CDR1 SEHNR, CDR2 FQNEAQ (reference sequence). Trimming took 5 bases from V and 2 from J; bases not matched to a gene: 8. The chain's CDR3 is CASSHPDRATYEQYF. The CDR3 region has the DNA TGTGCCAGCAGCCATCCGGACAGGGCCACCTACGAGCAGTACTTC.

This chain links TRBV19 with TRBJ2-1; D unclear. Germline CDR1 is LNHDA and CDR2 is SQIVND (reference sequence). This CDR3 is 15 amino acids long. V lost 3 bases and J lost 4, with 13 bases in between. This CDR3 reads CASSIITDPYNEQFF. The CDR3 DNA reads as TGTGCCAGTAGTATCATAACAGATCCTTACAATGAGCAGTTCTTC.